This entry features one T cell receptor (beta chain) sequence. Template-switching 5'RACE yielded the TCR cDNA; a universal primer site and UMIs were added in the process. TCRdb used MiXCR to reprocess the 5' RACE reads, holding one entry per CDR3 protein. The sample has approximately 300,000 distinct CDR3 sequences, roughly a tenth seen once; the top ten hold about 3.3%. The data stem from a study of T cells after yellow fever vaccination. This clonotype originated in a man aged 18-30 years who received the YFV17D yellow fever vaccine. The sample in question was CD4+ T cells sorted from PBMCs, obtained 45 days after the yellow fever booster vaccination.

The CDR3, as DNA: TGTGCCATCAGCCAGGGCTCCGAGCAGTACTTC. Amino acid sequence: CAISQGSEQYF. The chain links TRBV10-3 to TRBJ2-7; maybe TRBD1 (5 bases). The ends were cut back, 6 bases at V and 6 bases at J, with 9 bases in the middle. The CDR3 has 11 amino acids. Germline V gene sequence: CDR1 ENHRY, CDR2 SYGVKD.